The rows below give T cell receptor beta chains drawn from one sample of a study of blood T cell repertoires in COVID-19. The table came from immunoSEQ multiplex PCR; TCRdb's copy has only in-frame clones and leaves some out. The data show approximately 260,000 clones, roughly nine tenths seen once. The specimen sequenced was PBMCs or T cells enriched from blood (not recorded which). Receptors were obtained from a young woman with acute COVID-19. CDR3s include the opening cysteine and the closing phenylalanine or tryptophan. The order of the fields is V gene, J gene, D gene, clone size, CDR3 protein, CDR3 DNA. A D gene is named only where the DNA matches it firmly. Clone size is stated in some rows and not others, as once, few, many or a class when expanded.

v_gene: TRBV28
j_gene: TRBJ2-2
d_gene: NA
abundance: NA
CDR3aa: CASRGGGPGGELFF
CDR3nt: TGTGCCAGCAGGGGGGGTGGGCCCGGCGGGGAGCTGTTTTTT

v_gene: TRBV28
j_gene: TRBJ2-2
d_gene: TRBD1
abundance: NA
CDR3aa: CASNRQGYTGELFF
CDR3nt: TGTGCCAGCAACCGACAGGGATACACCGGGGAGCTGTTTTTT

v_gene: TRBV4-1
j_gene: TRBJ2-2
d_gene: TRBD2
abundance: NA
CDR3aa: CASSQTQATSGGGGELFF
CDR3nt: TGCGCCAGCAGCCAGACGCAGGCGACTAGCGGGGGAGGTGGGGAGCTGTTTTTT

v_gene: TRBV6-5
j_gene: TRBJ1-4
d_gene: NA
abundance: NA
CDR3aa: CATLGRGWTNEKLFF
CDR3nt: TGTGCCACCCTAGGGCGGGGGTGGACTAATGAAAAACTGTTTTTT

v_gene: TRBV24-1
j_gene: TRBJ2-2
d_gene: NA
abundance: once
CDR3aa: CATSPSNGPGELFF
CDR3nt: TGTGCCACCAGTCCTAGTAACGGCCCCGGGGAGCTGTTTTTT

v_gene: TRBV6-4
j_gene: TRBJ2-1
d_gene: TRBD2
abundance: NA
CDR3aa: CASSSGTSDFYEQFF
CDR3nt: TGTGCCAGCAGTTCCGGGACTAGTGATTTCTATGAGCAGTTCTTC

v_gene: TRBV5-1
j_gene: TRBJ2-7
d_gene: NA
abundance: NA
CDR3aa: CASSPGVEQYF
CDR3nt: TGCGCCAGCAGCCCGGGGGTGGAGCAGTACTTC

v_gene: TRBV2
j_gene: TRBJ2-6
d_gene: NA
abundance: NA
CDR3aa: CATQPEDSGANVLTF
CDR3nt: TGTGCCACCCAACCCGAGGACTCTGGGGCCAACGTCCTGACTTTC

v_gene: TRBV15
j_gene: TRBJ1-4
d_gene: TRBD1
abundance: NA
CDR3aa: CATSRTGSTNEKLFF
CDR3nt: TGTGCCACCAGCAGGACAGGGTCGACTAATGAAAAACTGTTTTTT

v_gene: TRBV7-9
j_gene: TRBJ2-5
d_gene: TRBD2
abundance: few
CDR3aa: CASSLPTSGSYWETQYF
CDR3nt: TGTGCCAGCAGCTTACCTACTAGCGGGAGTTATTGGGAGACCCAGTACTTC

v_gene: TRBV7-8
j_gene: TRBJ1-5
d_gene: NA
abundance: NA
CDR3aa: CASSLLEGSVNQPQHF
CDR3nt: TGTGCCAGCAGCTTATTAGAGGGATCGGTTAATCAGCCCCAGCATTTT

v_gene: TRBV14
j_gene: TRBJ2-7
d_gene: NA
abundance: NA
CDR3aa: CASSPQRTDEQYF
CDR3nt: TGTGCCAGCAGCCCCCAGCGGACCGACGAGCAGTACTTC

v_gene: TRBV28
j_gene: TRBJ1-4
d_gene: NA
abundance: NA
CDR3aa: CASSLIDPGPGTNEKLFF
CDR3nt: TGTGCCAGCAGTTTGATCGACCCTGGTCCCGGGACTAATGAAAAACTGTTTTTT

v_gene: TRBV5-1
j_gene: TRBJ2-3
d_gene: NA
abundance: NA
CDR3aa: CASTPERTDTQYF
CDR3nt: TGCGCCAGCACGCCTGAGCGCACAGATACGCAGTATTTT

v_gene: TRBV6-1
j_gene: TRBJ2-1
d_gene: NA
abundance: NA
CDR3aa: CASKELLIDNEQFF
CDR3nt: TGTGCCAGCAAAGAGCTCCTCATTGACAATGAGCAGTTCTTC

v_gene: TRBV5-1
j_gene: TRBJ1-2
d_gene: TRBD1
abundance: NA
CDR3aa: CASSAREGARGYTF
CDR3nt: TGCGCCAGCAGCGCCCGGGAGGGGGCACGGGGCTACACCTTC

v_gene: TRBV7-9
j_gene: TRBJ2-1
d_gene: TRBD2
abundance: NA
CDR3aa: CASSLLVAGGLDNEQFF
CDR3nt: TGTGCCAGCAGCTTATTGGTAGCGGGGGGGCTCGACAATGAGCAGTTCTTC

v_gene: TRBV18
j_gene: TRBJ1-1
d_gene: NA
abundance: NA
CDR3aa: CASSPATGRRGTEAFF
CDR3nt: TGTGCCAGCTCACCTGCCACCGGAAGAAGGGGCACTGAAGCTTTCTTT

v_gene: TRBV2
j_gene: TRBJ1-1
d_gene: NA
abundance: NA
CDR3aa: CASSEGESINAEAFF
CDR3nt: TGTGCCAGCAGTGAAGGGGAGAGCATTAACGCTGAAGCTTTCTTT

v_gene: TRBV6-1
j_gene: TRBJ2-1
d_gene: TRBD2
abundance: NA
CDR3aa: CASSDGTSLFKYEQFF
CDR3nt: TGTGCCAGCAGTGATGGGACTAGCTTGTTTAAGTATGAGCAGTTCTTC

v_gene: TRBV30
j_gene: TRBJ2-7
d_gene: TRBD1
abundance: NA
CDR3aa: CACVTGQGYEQYF
CDR3nt: TGTGCCTGCGTTACGGGACAGGGCTACGAGCAGTACTTC

v_gene: TRBV7-9
j_gene: TRBJ1-1
d_gene: NA
abundance: NA
CDR3aa: CASSSSSRGTEAFF
CDR3nt: TGTGCCAGCAGCTCCTCATCCCGGGGGACTGAAGCTTTCTTT

v_gene: TRBV7-6
j_gene: TRBJ1-1
d_gene: NA
abundance: NA
CDR3aa: CASSLGPGSTEAFF
CDR3nt: TGTGCCAGCAGCTTAGGACCGGGAAGCACTGAAGCTTTCTTT

v_gene: TRBV5-6
j_gene: TRBJ1-5
d_gene: TRBD1
abundance: once
CDR3aa: CASSRQGFGNQPQHF
CDR3nt: TGTGCCAGCAGCAGACAGGGTTTTGGCAATCAGCCCCAGCATTTT

v_gene: TRBV3-1/TRBV3-2
j_gene: TRBJ1-1
d_gene: NA
abundance: NA
CDR3aa: CASSHGRGLWAFF
CDR3nt: TGTGCCAGCAGCCACGGGAGAGGCCTTTGGGCTTTCTTT

v_gene: TRBV7-3
j_gene: TRBJ2-3
d_gene: TRBD2
abundance: once
CDR3aa: CASSLTLAGAPDTQYF
CDR3nt: TGTGCCAGCAGCTTAACACTAGCGGGAGCCCCAGATACGCAGTATTTT

v_gene: TRBV7-2
j_gene: TRBJ2-7
d_gene: NA
abundance: NA
CDR3aa: CASSLGDAVHFF
CDR3nt: TGTGCCAGCAGCTTAGGAGACGCGGTACACTTCTTC

v_gene: TRBV18
j_gene: TRBJ2-3
d_gene: TRBD2
abundance: NA
CDR3aa: CASSPYEGTSGGPDTQYF
CDR3nt: TGTGCCAGCTCACCATACGAAGGGACTAGCGGGGGTCCAGATACGCAGTATTTT

v_gene: TRBV7-8
j_gene: TRBJ2-7
d_gene: TRBD1
abundance: NA
CDR3aa: CASSLFLLQGDQYF
CDR3nt: TGTGCCAGCAGCTTATTTCTTCTGCAGGGGGACCAGTACTTC

v_gene: TRBV5-8
j_gene: TRBJ1-1
d_gene: NA
abundance: NA
CDR3aa: CATFAGGYTEAFF
CDR3nt: TGTGCCACCTTCGCCGGGGGATACACTGAAGCTTTCTTT

v_gene: TRBV11-2
j_gene: TRBJ2-7
d_gene: NA
abundance: NA
CDR3aa: CASSLDHLESYEQYF
CDR3nt: TGTGCCAGCAGCCTCGACCATTTGGAGTCCTACGAGCAGTACTTC

v_gene: TRBV6-6
j_gene: TRBJ1-2
d_gene: TRBD1
abundance: once
CDR3aa: CASSQTQGARGYYGYTF
CDR3nt: TGTGCCAGCAGTCAAACACAGGGGGCAAGAGGCTACTATGGCTACACCTTC

v_gene: TRBV5-1
j_gene: TRBJ1-1
d_gene: TRBD1
abundance: NA
CDR3aa: CASSLQGASVEAFF
CDR3nt: TGCGCCAGCAGCTTACAGGGGGCGAGTGTTGAAGCTTTCTTT

v_gene: TRBV27
j_gene: TRBJ1-5
d_gene: TRBD1
abundance: NA
CDR3aa: CASSLSGTGNQPQHF
CDR3nt: TGTGCCAGCAGTTTATCTGGGACAGGCAATCAGCCCCAGCATTTT

v_gene: TRBV28
j_gene: TRBJ1-2
d_gene: NA
abundance: few
CDR3aa: CASSSDRQSANYGYTF
CDR3nt: TGTGCCAGCAGTTCGGACAGACAGTCAGCTAACTATGGCTACACCTTC

v_gene: TRBV6-5
j_gene: TRBJ2-2
d_gene: NA
abundance: NA
CDR3aa: CASSYTPPGAGELFF
CDR3nt: TGTGCCAGCAGTTACACACCCCCGGGGGCCGGGGAGCTGTTTTTT

v_gene: TRBV4-1
j_gene: TRBJ1-6
d_gene: NA
abundance: NA
CDR3aa: CASSQDRAGYNSPLHF
CDR3nt: TGCGCCAGCAGCCAAGATAGGGCAGGGTATAATTCACCCCTCCACTTT

v_gene: TRBV6-5
j_gene: TRBJ2-1
d_gene: NA
abundance: once
CDR3aa: CASKEPYSYNEQFF
CDR3nt: TGTGCCAGCAAGGAGCCCTACTCCTACAATGAGCAGTTCTTC

v_gene: TRBV28
j_gene: TRBJ1-1
d_gene: TRBD1
abundance: few
CDR3aa: CASSPGQGLRTTEAFF
CDR3nt: TGTGCCAGCAGTCCCGGACAGGGTTTGAGAACCACTGAAGCTTTCTTT

v_gene: TRBV2
j_gene: TRBJ1-5
d_gene: NA
abundance: NA
CDR3aa: CASSIGGLNQPQHF
CDR3nt: TGTGCCAGCAGCATAGGGGGTCTTAATCAGCCCCAGCATTTT

v_gene: TRBV11-3
j_gene: TRBJ2-2
d_gene: TRBD2
abundance: NA
CDR3aa: CASSPGLAGVRGELFF
CDR3nt: TGTGCCAGCAGCCCGGGACTAGCGGGAGTACGCGGGGAGCTGTTTTTT

v_gene: TRBV7-9
j_gene: TRBJ2-1
d_gene: NA
abundance: NA
CDR3aa: CASSLADTPVLNEQFF
CDR3nt: TGTGCCAGCAGCTTAGCCGACACGCCAGTACTCAATGAGCAGTTCTTC

v_gene: TRBV5-1
j_gene: TRBJ1-3
d_gene: NA
abundance: NA
CDR3aa: CASSFSPGNTIYF
CDR3nt: TGCGCCAGCAGCTTCTCTCCCGGAAACACCATATATTTT

v_gene: TRBV9
j_gene: TRBJ1-2
d_gene: TRBD1
abundance: NA
CDR3aa: CASSVNHGQGRVANYGYTF
CDR3nt: TGTGCCAGCAGCGTAAATCATGGACAGGGGAGAGTCGCTAACTATGGCTACACCTTC

v_gene: TRBV3-1/TRBV3-2
j_gene: TRBJ2-2
d_gene: NA
abundance: once
CDR3aa: CASSQWAGRSTGELFF
CDR3nt: TGTGCCAGCAGCCAATGGGCGGGGCGGAGCACCGGGGAGCTGTTTTTT

v_gene: TRBV28
j_gene: TRBJ1-4
d_gene: NA
abundance: NA
CDR3aa: CASSETEFATNEKLFF
CDR3nt: TGTGCCAGCAGCGAGACTGAATTCGCAACTAATGAAAAACTGTTTTTT

v_gene: TRBV27
j_gene: TRBJ2-7
d_gene: TRBD1
abundance: NA
CDR3aa: CASRSGTGGPYEQYF
CDR3nt: TGTGCCAGCAGGTCCGGGACAGGGGGTCCCTACGAGCAGTACTTC

v_gene: TRBV30
j_gene: TRBJ1-3
d_gene: NA
abundance: NA
CDR3aa: CAWRLVGASGNTIYF
CDR3nt: TGTGCCTGGAGGCTGGTTGGGGCGTCTGGAAACACCATATATTTT

v_gene: TRBV5-1
j_gene: TRBJ2-3
d_gene: TRBD1
abundance: NA
CDR3aa: CASRVGTETDTQYF
CDR3nt: TGCGCCAGCAGGGTAGGGACAGAAACAGATACGCAGTATTTT

v_gene: TRBV11-2
j_gene: TRBJ2-5
d_gene: TRBD2
abundance: NA
CDR3aa: CASSLEGRASGGRETQYF
CDR3nt: TGTGCCAGCAGCTTAGAAGGGAGGGCTAGCGGGGGACGAGAGACCCAGTACTTC

v_gene: TRBV5-6
j_gene: TRBJ1-6
d_gene: NA
abundance: NA
CDR3aa: CASSTDRNISPLHF
CDR3nt: TGTGCCAGCAGCACCGACAGAAATATTTCACCCCTCCACTTT

v_gene: TRBV6-2/TRBV6-3
j_gene: TRBJ2-1
d_gene: TRBD2
abundance: NA
CDR3aa: CASSYAREWFNEQFF
CDR3nt: TGTGCCAGCAGTTACGCGCGGGAGTGGTTCAATGAGCAGTTCTTC

v_gene: TRBV4-3
j_gene: TRBJ2-7
d_gene: TRBD2
abundance: NA
CDR3aa: CASSQDPAGAREQYF
CDR3nt: TGCGCCAGCAGCCAAGACCCAGCGGGAGCCCGCGAGCAGTACTTC

v_gene: TRBV15
j_gene: TRBJ2-1
d_gene: NA
abundance: NA
CDR3aa: CATSRDQGQNEQFF
CDR3nt: TGTGCCACCAGCAGAGACCAGGGCCAGAATGAGCAGTTCTTC